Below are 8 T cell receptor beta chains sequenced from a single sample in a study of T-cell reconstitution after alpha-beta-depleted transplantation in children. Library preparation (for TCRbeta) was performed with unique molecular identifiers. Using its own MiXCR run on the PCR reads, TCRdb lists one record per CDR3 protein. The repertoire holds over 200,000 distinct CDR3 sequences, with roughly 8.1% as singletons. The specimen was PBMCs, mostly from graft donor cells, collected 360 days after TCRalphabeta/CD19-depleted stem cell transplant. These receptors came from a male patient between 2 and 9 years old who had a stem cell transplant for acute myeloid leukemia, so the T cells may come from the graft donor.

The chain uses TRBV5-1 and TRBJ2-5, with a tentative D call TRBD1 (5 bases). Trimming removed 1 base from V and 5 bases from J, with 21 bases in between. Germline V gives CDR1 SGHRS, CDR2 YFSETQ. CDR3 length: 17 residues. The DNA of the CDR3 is TGCGCCAGCAGCTTGCAGGACAAGATTGGTATGAGGGAGACCCAGTACTTC. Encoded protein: CASSLQDKIGMRETQYF.

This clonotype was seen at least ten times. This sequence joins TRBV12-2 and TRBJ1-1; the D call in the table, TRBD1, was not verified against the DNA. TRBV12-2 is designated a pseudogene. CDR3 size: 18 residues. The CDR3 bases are TGTGCAAGTCGCTTCCCCGAGCGGCCAGGGAAGGTGAACACTGAAGCTTTCTTT. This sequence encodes CASRFPERPGKVNTEAFF.

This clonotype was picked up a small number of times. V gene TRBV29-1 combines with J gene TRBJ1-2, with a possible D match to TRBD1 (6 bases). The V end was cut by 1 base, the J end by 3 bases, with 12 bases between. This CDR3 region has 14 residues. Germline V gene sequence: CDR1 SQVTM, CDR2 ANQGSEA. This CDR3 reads CSVEAQGLDYGYTF. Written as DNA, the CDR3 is TGCAGCGTTGAAGCGCAGGGGTTGGACTATGGCTACACCTTC.

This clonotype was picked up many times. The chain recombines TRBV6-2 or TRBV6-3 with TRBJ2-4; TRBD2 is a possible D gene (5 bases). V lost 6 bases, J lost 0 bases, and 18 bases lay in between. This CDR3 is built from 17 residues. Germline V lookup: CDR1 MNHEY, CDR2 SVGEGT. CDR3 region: CASSTKRRVLAKNIQYF. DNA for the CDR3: TGTGCCAGCAGCACAAAGCGGCGGGTGCTAGCCAAAAACATTCAGTACTTC.

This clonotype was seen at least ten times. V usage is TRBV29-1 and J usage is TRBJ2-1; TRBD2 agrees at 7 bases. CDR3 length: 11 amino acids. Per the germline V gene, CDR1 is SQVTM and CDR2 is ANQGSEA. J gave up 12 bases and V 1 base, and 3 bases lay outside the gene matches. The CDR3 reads CSVEAGGWQFF. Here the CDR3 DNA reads TGCAGCGTTGAAGCGGGGGGTTGGCAGTTCTTC.

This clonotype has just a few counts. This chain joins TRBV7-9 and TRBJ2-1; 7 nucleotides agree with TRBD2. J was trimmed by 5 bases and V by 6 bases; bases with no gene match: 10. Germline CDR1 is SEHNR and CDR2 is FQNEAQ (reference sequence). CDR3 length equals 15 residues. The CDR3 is CASSFGSGNHNEQFF. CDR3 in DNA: TGTGCCAGCAGTTTTGGGAGCGGGAATCACAATGAGCAGTTCTTC.

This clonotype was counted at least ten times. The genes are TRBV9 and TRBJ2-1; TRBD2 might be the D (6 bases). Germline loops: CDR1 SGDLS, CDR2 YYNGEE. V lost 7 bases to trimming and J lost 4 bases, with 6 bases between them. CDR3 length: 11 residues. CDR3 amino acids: CASGGYNEQFF. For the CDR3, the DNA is TGTGCCAGCGGGGGGTACAATGAGCAGTTCTTC. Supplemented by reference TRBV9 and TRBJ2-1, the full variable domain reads DSGVTQTPKHLITATGQRVTLRCSPRSGDLSVYWYQQSLDQGLQFLIQYYNGEERAKGNILERFSAQQFPDLHSELNLSSLELGDSALYFCASGGYNEQFFGPGTRLTVL.

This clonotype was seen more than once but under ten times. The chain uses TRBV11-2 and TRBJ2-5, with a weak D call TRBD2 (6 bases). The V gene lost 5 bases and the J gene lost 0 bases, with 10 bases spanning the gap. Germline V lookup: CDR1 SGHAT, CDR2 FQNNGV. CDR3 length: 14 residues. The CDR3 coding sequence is TGTGCCAGCAGCCAACGGGGGAACCAAGAGACCCAGTACTTC. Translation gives CASSQRGNQETQYF.